The 26 T cell receptor beta chains presented below share a single source sample, sequenced in a study of blood T cell repertoires in COVID-19. The table came from immunoSEQ multiplex PCR; TCRdb's copy has only in-frame clones and leaves some out. The sample includes 90,000 to 140,000 clones, roughly four fifths of them seen just once. The specimen sequenced was peripheral blood. These receptors were collected from a woman in her sixties or seventies with acute or convalescent COVID-19.

This clone showed up just a few times. J is TRBJ1-2 and V is TRBV6-5; TRBD1 matches 11 bases. From germline, CDR1 is MNHEY and CDR2 SVGAGI. The CDR3 sequence is 16 residues long. The ends lost 0 bases at V and 4 bases at J; junction bases unmatched: 4. The CDR3 spells CASSYSDRGLGYGYTF. The CDR3 DNA is TGTGCCAGCAGTTACTCGGACAGGGGGCTAGGCTATGGCTACACCTTC.

This chain connects TRBV5-1 to TRBJ2-1; TRBD2 aligns across 14 bases. The CDR3 has 17 residues. From germline, CDR1 is SGHRS and CDR2 YFSETQ. The ends lost 3 bases at V and 7 bases at J; junction bases unmatched: 9. CDR3 DNA: TGCGCCAGCAGCTGGACTAGCGGGGGGATGGGTCGGAATGAGCAGTTCTTC. Translated: CASSWTSGGMGRNEQFF.

This chain joins TRBV28 and TRBJ2-5; tentative D call: TRBD1 (6 bases). CDR1 is MDHEN and CDR2 is SYDVKM in the germline V gene. This CDR3 has 13 residues. Trimming cost V 6 bases and J 2 bases, with 10 bases left between them. CDR3 amino acids: CASSYRDQETQYF. CDR3 in DNA: TGTGCCAGCAGCTACAGGGATCAAGAGACCCAGTACTTC. Full variable domain (remainder filled in from reference TRBV28 and TRBJ2-5): DVKVTQSSRYLVKRTGEKVFLECVQDMDHENMFWYRQDPGLGLRLIYFSYDVKMKEKGDIPEGYSVSREKKERFSLILESASTNQTSMYLCASSYRDQETQYFGPGTRLLVL.

V and J are TRBV27 and TRBJ2-7; D call uncertain. CDR3 length: 14 amino acids. V dropped 2 bases and J dropped 0 bases, with 8 bases sitting between them. Germline CDR1 is MNHEY and CDR2 is SMNVEV (reference sequence). In DNA, the CDR3 is TGTGCCAGCAGTTTAAATCGGGTCTCCTACGAGCAGTACTTC. Translation gives CASSLNRVSYEQYF.

This chain links TRBV4-3 with TRBJ2-7, with TRBD2 matching over 8 bases. The V segment lost 1 base and the J segment 1 base; nucleotides outside the gene matches: 6. CDR1 is LGHNA, CDR2 YSLEER, per germline. The CDR3 covers 16 residues. In DNA, the CDR3 is TGCGCCAGCAGCCAAGGCCAAGCGGGAGTATCCTACGAGCAGTACTTC. It encodes CASSQGQAGVSYEQYF.

This clone has a single count. The CDR3 reads CASRGQSGELFF. CDR3 nucleotides: TGTGCCAGCAGAGGACAGTCCGGGGAGCTGTTTTTT. The V gene is TRBV6-4, the J gene TRBJ2-2; D is possibly TRBD1 (6 bases). The CDR3 has 12 amino acids. The germline gives CDR1 MRHNA, CDR2 SNTAGT. Trimming pared 6 bases from V and 6 bases from J, leaving 8 bases between.

This clone was detected once. The chain employs TRBV6-6 and TRBJ2-6, with D tentatively TRBD1 (6 bases). Germline CDR1 is MNHNY and CDR2 is SVGAGI (reference sequence). The CDR3 is 18 amino acids. Trimming shortened V by 5 bases and J by 1 base, and 18 bases separated the two germline ends. The CDR3 sequence is CASSPADSNPSGANVLTF. In nucleotides, the CDR3 is TGTGCCAGCAGTCCCGCGGACAGCAATCCTTCTGGGGCCAACGTCCTGACTTTC.

The V gene is TRBV12-5, the J gene TRBJ1-1; 9 bases match TRBD1. The junction had 5 bases not matched to a gene; V was cut back by 5 bases and J by 4 bases. CDR3 length: 14 residues. CDR1 is LGHNT, CDR2 FRNRAP, per germline. This CDR3 is CASGPGQGGTEAFF. CDR3 bases: TGTGCTAGTGGTCCGGGACAGGGAGGCACTGAAGCTTTCTTT.

The rearrangement joins TRBV9 to TRBJ1-4; D might be TRBD1 (6 bases). Between the trimmed V and J ends, which lost 6 bases and 4 bases, there was a span of 13 bases. Germline V CDR1 and CDR2: SGDLS, YYNGEE. The CDR3 has 14 amino acids. The CDR3 is CASNSGTLNEKLFF. Written as DNA, the CDR3 is TGTGCCAGCAACTCCGGGACACTTAATGAAAAACTGTTTTTT.

The chain recombines TRBV12-3 or TRBV12-4 with TRBJ1-6, with D maybe TRBD1 (5 bases). Trimming took off 6 bases at V and 12 bases at J, with 15 bases between the two ends. This CDR3 spans 13 amino acids. The CDR3 loop reads CASSLLRVEPLHF. Here the CDR3 DNA reads TGTGCCAGCAGCCTCCTCAGGGTCGAACCCCTCCACTTT.

The V gene is TRBV5-1, the J gene TRBJ1-6; D may be TRBD1 (6 bases). Trimming took 3 bases from V and 4 from J, leaving 11 bases between them. The CDR3 covers 15 residues. Germline loops: CDR1 SGHRS, CDR2 YFSETQ. For the CDR3, the DNA is TGCGCCAGCAGCTCGTCCGGACAGTATAATTCACCCCTCCACTTT. As protein: CASSSSGQYNSPLHF. Full variable domain (rest looked up from reference TRBV5-1 and TRBJ1-6): KAGVTQTPRYLIKTRGQQVTLSCSPISGHRSVSWYQQTPGQGLQFLFEYFSETQRNKGNFPGRFSGRQFSNSRSEMNVSTLELGDSALYLCASSSSGQYNSPLHFGNGTRLTVT.

This rearrangement joins TRBV18 to TRBJ2-7; the D is unclear. V was cut by 0 bases and J by 4 bases, with 10 bases left in between. This CDR3 spans 14 amino acids. CDR1 and CDR2 (germline): KGHSH, LQKENI. This CDR3 is CASSPPGTSYEQYF. CDR3 coding DNA: TGTGCCAGCTCACCACCGGGCACTTCGTACGAGCAGTACTTC.

The chain joins TRBV7-9 to TRBJ2-2; TRBD2 matches at 15 bases. Germline V gene lookup returns CDR1 SEHNR and CDR2 FQNEAQ (reference sequence). V gave up 5 bases and J gave up 5 bases; unmatched junction bases: 9. The CDR3 runs to 18 residues. DNA of the CDR3: TGTGCCAGCAGCCAACCGGGACTAGCGGGAGGATTGACCGGGGAGCTGTTTTTT. Translation: CASSQPGLAGGLTGELFF.

The rearrangement uses TRBV6-5 and TRBJ2-5, with D perhaps TRBD2 (6 bases). Germline V gives CDR1 MNHEY, CDR2 SVGAGI. Trimming pared 7 bases from V and 2 bases from J, leaving 11 bases between. CDR3 length equals 13 residues. This chain's CDR3 is CASTDGGQETQYF. The CDR3 DNA reads as TGTGCCAGCACCGATGGGGGGCAAGAGACCCAGTACTTC.

This chain links TRBV28 with TRBJ2-1; tentative D call: TRBD2 (6 bases). Germline CDR1 is MDHEN and CDR2 is SYDVKM. Trimming removed 2 bases from V and 1 base from J, with 6 bases in between. This CDR3 comprises 14 residues. CDR3 loop: CASSLRGSYNEQFF. CDR3 nucleotide sequence: TGTGCCAGCAGTTTACGGGGGTCCTACAATGAGCAGTTCTTC.

This chain uses TRBV5-4 with TRBJ2-7; 13 bases line up with TRBD2. Looked up from germline, CDR1 is SGHNT and CDR2 is YYREEE (reference sequence). The CDR3 has 15 residues. Trimming took 4 bases from V and 3 from J; bases not matched to a gene: 4. The CDR3 is CASSPGLAGVYEQYF. CDR3 bases: TGTGCCAGCAGCCCAGGACTAGCGGGAGTCTACGAGCAGTACTTC.

This chain joins TRBV11-2 and TRBJ2-3, with 7 bases matching TRBD2. V lost 2 bases to trimming and J lost 9 bases; unmatched junction nucleotides: 17. Germline V gene data show CDR1 as SGHAT and CDR2 as FQNNGV. CDR3 length: 17 amino acids. CDR3 region: CASSLSRGLTPGVTQYF. The CDR3 DNA is TGTGCCAGCAGCTTATCCCGGGGACTAACCCCAGGAGTGACGCAGTATTTT.

This clone was found once. This sequence joins TRBV29-1 and TRBJ2-2; D may be TRBD1 (6 bases). V dropped 7 bases and J dropped 6 bases, with 12 bases sitting between them. The CDR3 has 12 amino acids. CDR1 and CDR2 from the germline V gene are SQVTM and ANQGSEA. CDR3 amino acids: CSASTGPGELFF. The CDR3 DNA is TGCAGCGCCTCGACAGGCCCCGGGGAGCTGTTTTTT.

The rearrangement links TRBV9 to TRBJ2-7, with D perhaps TRBD2 (6 bases). V lost 4 bases, J lost 1 base, and 12 bases lay in between. The germline V gene has CDR1 SGDLS and CDR2 YYNGEE. The CDR3 covers 14 residues. The chain's CDR3 is CASSPRAGSYEQYF. Written as DNA, the CDR3 is TGTGCCAGCAGCCCCCGGGCGGGGTCCTACGAGCAGTACTTC.

The rearrangement links TRBV11-2 to TRBJ2-1; 14 bases agree with TRBD2. Germline V gives CDR1 SGHAT, CDR2 FQNNGV. The CDR3 loop spans 16 amino acids. Trimming cost V 1 base and J 7 bases; bases outside gene matches: 3. The CDR3 DNA follows: TGTGCCAGCAGCTTAGCCGGGACTAGCGGGAGAAATGAGCAGTTCTTC. This translates into CASSLAGTSGRNEQFF.

The V call is TRBV30, the J call TRBJ2-6; 8 positions agree with TRBD1. This CDR3 is 16 amino acids long. Germline-derived CDR1 and CDR2 are GTSNPN and SVGIG (reference sequence). J gave up 1 base and V 6 bases, and 8 bases lay outside the gene matches. CDR3 amino acids: CACNRDRLSGANVLTF. The CDR3 DNA is TGTGCCTGCAACCGGGACAGGCTTTCTGGGGCCAACGTCCTGACTTTC. Complete variable domain (other parts from reference TRBV30 and TRBJ2-6): SQTIHQWPATLVQPVGSPLSLECTVEGTSNPNLYWYRQAAGRGLQLLFYSVGIGQISSEVPQNLSASRPQDRQFILSSKKLLLSDSGFYLCACNRDRLSGANVLTFGAGSRLTVL.

J is TRBJ1-6 and V is TRBV28, with a weak D call TRBD1 (6 bases). This CDR3 is 16 amino acids long. Per the germline V gene, CDR1 is MDHEN and CDR2 is SYDVKM. Trimming took off 4 bases at V and 7 bases at J, with 17 bases between the two ends. The CDR3 loop is CASSSRPGGLNSPLHF. The CDR3 DNA reads TGTGCCAGCAGTTCTCGCCCCGGGGGGCTCAATTCACCCCTCCACTTT.

This chain joins TRBV5-1 and TRBJ2-1; 8 nucleotides agree with TRBD1. The CDR3 runs 14 residues. The germline V gene has CDR1 SGHRS and CDR2 YFSETQ. With 2 bases clipped from V and 8 bases from J, the junction kept 6 bases outside the gene matches. The CDR3, as DNA: TGCGCCAGCAGCTTCAGGGGGCCGAGCGATGAGCAGTTCTTC. This encodes CASSFRGPSDEQFF.

This clone was observed a few times. The genes are TRBV7-9 and TRBJ2-3; TRBD2 agrees at 8 bases. The V gene end was trimmed by 1 base and the J gene end by 6 bases; junction bases not matched to a gene: 3. The CDR3 extends over 14 amino acids. The germline gives CDR1 SEHNR, CDR2 FQNEAQ (reference sequence). CDR3 in DNA: TGTGCCAGCAGCTTAGTCGGGGGGGAGGATACGCAGTATTTT. This codes for CASSLVGGEDTQYF.

This clone was found once. The genes are TRBV10-3 and TRBJ2-2, with 14 bases fitting TRBD2. V trimming: 5 bases; J trimming: 4 bases; junction bases outside the gene matches: 6. The CDR3 covers 17 residues. Germline V gene sequence: CDR1 ENHRY, CDR2 SYGVKD. This CDR3 is CAISQGLAGVGTGELFF. The CDR3 DNA is TGTGCCATCAGTCAGGGACTAGCGGGAGTAGGCACCGGGGAGCTGTTTTTT.

The V gene is TRBV27, the J gene TRBJ1-4; 9 bases map to TRBD1. The CDR3 length is 16 residues. The V and J ends lost 6 bases and 8 bases, in that order; junction bases with no gene match: 13. Germline V lookup: CDR1 MNHEY, CDR2 SMNVEV (reference sequence). The DNA of the CDR3 is TGTGCCAGCAGCCCATTCCTAGGGACAGGGAGAGAAAAACTGTTTTTT. This codes for CASSPFLGTGREKLFF.